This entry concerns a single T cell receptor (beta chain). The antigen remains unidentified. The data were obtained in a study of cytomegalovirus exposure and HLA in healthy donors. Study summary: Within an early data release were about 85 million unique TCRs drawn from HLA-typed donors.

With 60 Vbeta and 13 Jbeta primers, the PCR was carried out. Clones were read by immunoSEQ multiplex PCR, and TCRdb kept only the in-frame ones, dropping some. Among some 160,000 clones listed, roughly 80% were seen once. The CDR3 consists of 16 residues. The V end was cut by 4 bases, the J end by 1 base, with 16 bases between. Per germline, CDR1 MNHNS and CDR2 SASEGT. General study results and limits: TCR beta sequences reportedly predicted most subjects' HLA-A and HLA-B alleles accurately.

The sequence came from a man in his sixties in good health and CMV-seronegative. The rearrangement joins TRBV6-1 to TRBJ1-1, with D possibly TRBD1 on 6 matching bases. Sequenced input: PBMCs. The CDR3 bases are TGTGCCAGCAGTGTGGGCCCTTGGGGACAGAACACTGAAGCTTTCTTT. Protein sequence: CASSVGPWGQNTEAFF.